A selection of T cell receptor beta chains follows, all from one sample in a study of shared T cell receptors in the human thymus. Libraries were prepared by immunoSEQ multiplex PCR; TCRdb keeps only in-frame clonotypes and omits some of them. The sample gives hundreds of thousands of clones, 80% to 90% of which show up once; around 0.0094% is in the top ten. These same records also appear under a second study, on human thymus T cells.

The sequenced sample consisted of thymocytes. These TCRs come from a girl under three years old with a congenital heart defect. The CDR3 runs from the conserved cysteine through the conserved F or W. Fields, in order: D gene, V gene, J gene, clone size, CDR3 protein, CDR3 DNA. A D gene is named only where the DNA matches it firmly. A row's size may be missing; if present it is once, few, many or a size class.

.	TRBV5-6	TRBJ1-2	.	CASSPQGFFDYGYTF	TGTGCCAGCAGCCCCCAGGGGTTTTTTGACTATGGCTACACCTTC
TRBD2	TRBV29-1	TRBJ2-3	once	CSVEGASGVDTQYF	TGCAGCGTTGAAGGGGCTAGCGGGGTAGATACGCAGTATTTT
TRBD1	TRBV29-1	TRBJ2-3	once	CSVDGTGPDTQYF	TGCAGCGTTGACGGGACAGGGCCAGATACGCAGTATTTT
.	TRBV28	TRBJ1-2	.	CASSLRQLYGYTF	TGTGCCAGCAGTTTGAGACAGCTCTATGGCTACACCTTC
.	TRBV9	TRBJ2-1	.	CASSVSGTNLHEQFF	TGTGCCAGCAGCGTTTCAGGGACAAATCTTCATGAGCAGTTCTTC
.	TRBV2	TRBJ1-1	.	CASSPPSDRNTEAFF	TGTGCCAGCAGTCCCCCCTCTGACAGGAACACTGAAGCTTTCTTT
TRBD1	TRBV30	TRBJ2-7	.	CAWSVLGQGTYEQYF	TGTGCCTGGAGTGTACTCGGACAGGGGACCTACGAGCAGTACTTC
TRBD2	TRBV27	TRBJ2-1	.	CASTSGGAADKYEQFF	TGTGCCAGTACTAGCGGGGGGGCCGCCGATAAATATGAGCAGTTCTTC
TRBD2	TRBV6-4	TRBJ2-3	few	CAVPLEARRGGSTDTQYF	TGTGCCGTACCTCTAGAAGCACGGCGGGGGGGAAGCACAGATACGCAGTATTTT
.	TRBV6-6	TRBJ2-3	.	CASSWHRTTDTQYF	TGTGCCAGCAGTTGGCACAGGACCACAGATACGCAGTATTTT
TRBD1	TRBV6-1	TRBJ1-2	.	CASSEEGTGDNFYGYTF	TGTGCCAGCAGTGAAGAAGGGACAGGGGACAATTTCTATGGCTACACCTTC
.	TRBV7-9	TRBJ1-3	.	CASRVTRFDRPLSGNTIYF	TGTGCCAGCAGGGTAACAAGATTCGACAGGCCGCTATCTGGAAACACCATATATTTT
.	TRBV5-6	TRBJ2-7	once	CASSLGGYTYEQYF	TGTGCCAGCAGCTTGGGGGGCTATACCTACGAGCAGTACTTC
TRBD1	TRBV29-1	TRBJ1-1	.	CSVRGLNTEAFF	TGCAGCGTCAGGGGGTTGAACACTGAAGCTTTCTTT
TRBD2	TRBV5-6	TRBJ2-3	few	CASSPGTSGDTDTQYF	TGTGCCAGCAGCCCGGGGACTAGCGGGGACACAGATACGCAGTATTTT
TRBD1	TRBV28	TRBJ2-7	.	CASSLWRQGAYEQYF	TGTGCCAGCAGTTTATGGAGACAGGGGGCTTACGAGCAGTACTTC
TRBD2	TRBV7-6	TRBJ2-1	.	CASSLGLAGAPKKYNEQFF	TGTGCCAGCAGCTTAGGCCTAGCGGGGGCCCCCAAAAAATACAATGAGCAGTTCTTC
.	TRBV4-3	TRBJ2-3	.	CASSQDLTRYTTDTQYF	TGCGCCAGCAGCCAAGACCTCACTAGATACACCACAGATACGCAGTATTTT
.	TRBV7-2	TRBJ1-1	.	CASSLDTGVKTEAFF	TGTGCCAGCAGCTTAGATACGGGGGTCAAGACTGAAGCTTTCTTT
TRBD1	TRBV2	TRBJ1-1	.	CASSSTGTGPGDTEAFF	TGTGCCAGCAGCAGTACCGGGACAGGGCCCGGGGACACTGAAGCTTTCTTT